The source of this T cell receptor (beta chain) is a study of blood T cells in healthy people across ages. With a J-beta primer mix and a sample-barcoded 5' primer, a second PCR ran roughly 7 to 11 cycles. Unique molecular identifiers of 12 random nucleotides labeled each cDNA. TCRdb re-called the 5' RACE reads through MiXCR, storing one row per CDR3 protein. The data hold over 1,300,000 distinct CDR3 sequences, with 55% to 75% observed a single time. The CDR3 extends over 17 amino acids. Germline V CDR1 and CDR2: MNHNS, SASEGT. This chain connects TRBV6-1 to TRBJ2-1; D might be TRBD1 (6 bases). The J call may be wrong; the DNA end is better matched by TRBJ2-7. This sequence originates from a man between 18 and 35 years old in good health. What was sequenced was blood. CDR3 in DNA: TGTGCCAGCAGTGAAGGCAACAGGGCTAGATTATACAATGAGCAGTACTTC. Encoded protein: CASSEGNRARLYNEQYF.